This T cell receptor (beta chain) was recorded in a study of blood T cell repertoires in COVID-19. Study as a whole: COVID-19 samples from acute and convalescent phases originated in the United States, Italy and Spain. The analysed material was cDNA or gDNA that came from T cells, B-cell-depleted T cells, or PBMCs.

In the authors' methods: Reference gene primer amplification gave estimated nucleated cell counts. Measured with immunoSEQ multiplex PCR; TCRdb has only the in-frame clones, and not every one. From that table come the V and J calls and clone size; the DNA was used to work out D and trimming. Among more than 100,000 clones, more than 85% were seen once, and the ten largest hold about 17%. Trimming stripped 9 bases from V and 3 bases from J, with 9 bases between. Germline loops: CDR1 LNHDA, CDR2 SQIVND (reference sequence). This CDR3 is 11 amino acids long. This sequence originates from a man between 50 and 59 years old with active or convalescent COVID-19. The chain uses TRBV19 and TRBJ2-7; D is perhaps TRBD2 (5 bases). Sequenced input: peripheral blood. The DNA for the CDR3 is TGTGCCAGCCGCAGCGGCTACGAGCAGTACTTC. It yields the protein CASRSGYEQYF.